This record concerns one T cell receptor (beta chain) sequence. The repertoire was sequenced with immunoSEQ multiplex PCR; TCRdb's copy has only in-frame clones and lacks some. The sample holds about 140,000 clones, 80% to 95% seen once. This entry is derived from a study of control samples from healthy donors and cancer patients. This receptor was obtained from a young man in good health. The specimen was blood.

The CDR3 reads CASRGQGVLNEQFF. For the CDR3, the DNA is TGTGCCAGCAGAGGGCAGGGGGTTTTGAATGAGCAGTTCTTC. The chain joins TRBV2 to TRBJ2-1, with 7 bases that match TRBD1. The CDR3 runs to 14 residues. The V and J ends lost 6 bases and 7 bases, in that order; junction bases with no gene match: 9. Germline V gene sequence: CDR1 SNHLY, CDR2 FYNNEI.